The 26 T cell receptor beta chains in this list originate from one sample, sequenced in a study of graft-versus-host responses after intestinal transplantation. Clones were read by immunoSEQ multiplex PCR, and TCRdb kept only the in-frame ones, dropping some. This repertoire shows approximately 37,000 clones, over 85% found once; its top ten account for roughly 7.1%. The sample here was PBMCs, taken 267 days after transplant. These receptors came from a human patient who received an intestinal transplant, so some T cells may come from the graft donor.

The V and J genes are TRBV18 and TRBJ1-3; weak D call: TRBD1 (6 bases). Germline V gene sequence: CDR1 KGHSH, CDR2 LQKENI. The V gene lost 8 bases and the J gene lost 1 base, with 15 bases spanning the gap. The CDR3 totals 15 residues. The CDR3 region has the DNA TGTGCCAGCACAAATGGACAGCCTTCTGGAAACACCATATATTTT. As protein: CASTNGQPSGNTIYF.

The DNA of the CDR3 is TGTGCCTGGAACCGGGGGTCATATGGCTACACCTTC. Translated, it gives CAWNRGSYGYTF. The chain couples TRBV30 to TRBJ1-2, with D perhaps matching TRBD1 (5 bases). Trimming took off 4 bases at V and 5 bases at J, with 11 bases between the two ends. The CDR3 runs 12 residues. Germline V gene sequence: CDR1 GTSNPN, CDR2 SVGIG (reference sequence).

The genes are TRBV27 and TRBJ1-2; D ambiguous. The CDR3 loop spans 13 amino acids. V was pared by 6 bases and J by 6 bases, with 14 bases between. Germline loops: CDR1 MNHEY, CDR2 SMNVEV (reference sequence). CDR3 nucleotide sequence: TGTGCCAGCAGGCCGGCCGGGGTCAATGGCTACACCTTC. Translated, it gives CASRPAGVNGYTF.

The chain couples TRBV5-6 to TRBJ1-6; no clear D gene. This CDR3 has 16 residues. Germline V gene lookup returns CDR1 SGHDT and CDR2 YYEEEE. V was trimmed by 0 bases and J by 6 bases, leaving 13 bases between them. The CDR3, as DNA: TGTGCCAGCAGCTTGGCCTCAGGCCCCCTTAATTCACCCCTCCACTTT. Protein: CASSLASGPLNSPLHF.

Only a few counts were recorded for this clone. The chain employs TRBV10-3 and TRBJ2-1, with 10 positions matching TRBD2. This CDR3 region has 17 residues. Trimming at V came to 4 bases and at J to 6 bases, leaving 12 bases not matched to a gene. In germline, CDR1 is ENHRY, CDR2 SYGVKD. This CDR3 is CAISARRERGGGNEQFF. CDR3 nucleotide sequence: TGTGCCATCAGTGCCCGTCGGGAGCGGGGGGGCGGCAATGAGCAGTTCTTC.

V usage is TRBV5-6 and J usage is TRBJ1-1, with TRBD1 as a possible D gene (5 bases). CDR3 length equals 14 residues. The germline CDR1 and CDR2 sequences are SGHDT and YYEEEE. Trimming stripped 1 base from V and 3 bases from J, with 10 bases between. In DNA form, the CDR3 reads TGTGCCAGCAGCTTGCGGGGAGGGGACACTGAAGCTTTCTTT. Translating gives CASSLRGGDTEAFF. Filled out from reference TRBV5-6 and TRBJ1-1, the complete variable domain reads DAGVTQSPTHLIKTRGQQVTLRCSPKSGHDTVSWYQQALGQGPQFIFQYYEEEERQRGNFPDRFSGHQFPNYSSELNVNALLLGDSALYLCASSLRGGDTEAFFGQGTRLTVV.

This clone is categorized as medium-sized. The J gene is TRBJ1-3, the V gene TRBV7-9, with unresolved D. V lost 7 bases and J 1 base, leaving 11 bases between the germline ends. There are 14 residues in the CDR3. CDR1 and CDR2 from the germline V gene are SEHNR and FQNEAQ (reference sequence). In DNA, the CDR3 is TGTGCCAGCACCCAAACAGTGTCTGGAAACACCATATATTTT. It codes for CASTQTVSGNTIYF.

This clone has a handful of counts. The J gene is TRBJ2-1, the V gene TRBV2; no clear D gene. The V gene's germline CDR1 is SNHLY and CDR2 FYNNEI. The CDR3 has 12 amino acids. The V end was cut by 8 bases, the J end by 5 bases, with 10 bases between. This CDR3 reads CASGRSDNEQFF. CDR3 sequence (DNA): TGTGCCAGCGGCCGATCGGACAATGAGCAGTTCTTC.

CDR3 sequence: CAWTPLAGGPDTQYF. Here the CDR3 DNA reads TGTGCCTGGACCCCCCTAGCGGGGGGGCCCGATACGCAGTATTTT. The chain couples TRBV30 to TRBJ2-3, with 12 bases identical to TRBD2. Germline CDR1 reads GTSNPN; CDR2 reads SVGIG (reference sequence). There are 15 residues in the CDR3. J gave up 6 bases and V 4 bases, and 8 bases lay outside the gene matches.

V and J are TRBV7-9 and TRBJ1-1; D remains ambiguous. Trimming left V 8 bases short and J 0 bases short, with 19 bases between. CDR3 length equals 16 residues. The germline V gene encodes CDR1 SEHNR and CDR2 FQNEAQ (reference sequence). CDR3 nucleotides: TGTGCCAGCGGGCCCAGTGGGTTATCCATGAACACTGAAGCTTTCTTT. It translates to CASGPSGLSMNTEAFF.

V usage is TRBV11-2 and J usage is TRBJ2-1; TRBD2 agrees at 9 bases. The germline CDR1 and CDR2 sequences are SGHAT and FQNNGV. This CDR3 has 15 residues. J lost 7 bases, V lost 4 bases, and 8 bases had no gene match. In DNA, the CDR3 is TGTGCCAGCAGCTACAGCGGGGGGCCGTTGAATGAGCAGTTCTTC. Its translation: CASSYSGGPLNEQFF.

The chain joins TRBV4-1 to TRBJ2-5, with 7 bases aligning to TRBD1. V shed 1 base, J shed 6 bases, and the junction held 14 bases outside the gene matches. In germline, CDR1 is MGHRA, CDR2 YSYEKL. CDR3 length: 17 amino acids. CDR3 protein: CASSQAPTTGTFKTQYF. DNA of the CDR3: TGCGCCAGCAGCCAAGCCCCTACGACAGGGACCTTCAAGACCCAGTACTTC.

The chain uses TRBV4-1 and TRBJ2-3, with 9 bases fitting TRBD2. Germline V gene data show CDR1 as MGHRA and CDR2 as YSYEKL. V lost 4 bases and J lost 2; bases outside the gene matches: 7. The CDR3 length is 16 residues. The CDR3 region is CASSPRAGGSTDTQYF. DNA of the CDR3: TGCGCCAGCAGCCCACGAGCGGGGGGCTCCACAGATACGCAGTATTTT.

The CDR3 region is CASIGGSHPTDTQYF. The DNA for the CDR3 is TGCGCCAGCATCGGAGGGTCTCACCCCACAGATACGCAGTATTTT. V gene TRBV5-1 combines with J gene TRBJ2-3, with D maybe TRBD2 (6 bases). V was pared by 6 bases and J by 2 bases, with 16 bases between. The length of the CDR3 is 15 residues. Germline CDR1 and CDR2: SGHRS and YFSETQ. Drawing the rest from reference TRBV5-1 and TRBJ2-3, the complete variable domain is KAGVTQTPRYLIKTRGQQVTLSCSPISGHRSVSWYQQTPGQGLQFLFEYFSETQRNKGNFPGRFSGRQFSNSRSEMNVSTLELGDSALYLCASIGGSHPTDTQYFGPGTRLTVL.

The chain uses TRBV15 and TRBJ1-1; D is uncertain. V dropped 6 bases and J dropped 5 bases, with 10 bases sitting between them. From germline, CDR1 is LNHNV and CDR2 YYDKDF (reference sequence). The CDR3 contains 12 residues. CDR3 sequence: CATRGGGTEAFF. The CDR3 nucleotides read TGTGCCACCAGGGGTGGAGGAACTGAAGCTTTCTTT.

The chain couples TRBV12-5 to TRBJ2-1; a possible D gene is TRBD2 (6 bases). Trimming took 2 bases from V and 5 from J, leaving 10 bases between them. In germline, CDR1 is LGHNT, CDR2 FRNRAP. The CDR3 has 14 residues. This CDR3 reads CASGLRLADNEQFF. CDR3 nucleotide sequence: TGTGCTAGTGGTTTGCGATTAGCGGACAATGAGCAGTTCTTC.

The chain recombines TRBV5-8 with TRBJ1-5; D is undetermined. Germline CDR1 is SGHTS and CDR2 is YDEGEE. Trimming took off 1 base at V and 2 bases at J, with 10 bases between the two ends. The CDR3 has 15 amino acids. The CDR3 DNA sequence: TGTGCCAGCAGCTTGAGGGATAGCGGCAATCAGCCCCAGCATTTT. Translating it yields CASSLRDSGNQPQHF.

This chain uses TRBV4-2 with TRBJ2-1; 11 nucleotides match TRBD2. CDR3 length equals 15 residues. Germline V gene lookup returns CDR1 LGHNA and CDR2 YNFKEQ. The V gene end was trimmed by 4 bases and the J gene end by 7 bases; junction bases not matched to a gene: 6. The CDR3 sequence is CASSLPGTSGNEQFF. The CDR3 DNA follows: TGTGCCAGCAGCCTCCCAGGGACTAGCGGAAATGAGCAGTTCTTC.

CDR3 DNA sequence: TGTGCCAGCAGAAAAAGACTAGCGGGGGGTTACAATGAGCAGTTCTTC. This gives the protein CASRKRLAGGYNEQFF. V gene TRBV2 combines with J gene TRBJ2-1, with TRBD2 identical over 13 bases. The CDR3 is 16 residues long. Germline lookup yields CDR1 SNHLY and CDR2 FYNNEI. Losses at the gene ends were 6 bases for V and 4 bases for J; bases not matched to a gene: 6.

The J gene is TRBJ1-2, the V gene TRBV6-5; 7 bases map to TRBD1. The CDR3 contains 15 residues. Trimming cost V 6 bases and J 4 bases; bases outside gene matches: 11. Germline V lookup: CDR1 MNHEY, CDR2 SVGAGI. CDR3: CASRDDREGGYGYTF. The CDR3 DNA is TGTGCCAGCAGAGACGACAGGGAGGGCGGCTATGGCTACACCTTC.

This clone was seen a few times. The gene calls are TRBV14 and TRBJ1-2; the D is unclear. Trimming shortened V by 0 bases and J by 4 bases, and 6 bases separated the two germline ends. Germline loops: CDR1 SGHDN, CDR2 FVKESK. The CDR3 is 13 residues long. CDR3 DNA sequence: TGTGCCAGCAGCCAAGACAGGATCTATGGCTACACCTTC. This gives the protein CASSQDRIYGYTF.

Note on this clone: The same CDR3 can be traced to other DNA sequences in this sample. The CDR3 bases are TGCAGCGTTGAGGATAATAGGGCTGAAGCTTTCTTT. This sequence encodes CSVEDNRAEAFF. The V gene is TRBV29-1, the J gene TRBJ1-1, with no clear D. Germline loops: CDR1 SQVTM, CDR2 ANQGSEA. The V and J ends lost 3 bases and 6 bases respectively, with 11 bases between them. The CDR3 runs to 12 residues.

The V gene is TRBV14, the J gene TRBJ2-7, with D unclear. V was cut by 0 bases and J by 3 bases, with 6 bases left in between. Germline V gene lookup returns CDR1 SGHDN and CDR2 FVKESK. The CDR3 sequence is 13 residues long. The CDR3 loop reads CASSQDPGYEQYF. The CDR3 DNA is TGTGCCAGCAGCCAAGATCCGGGCTACGAGCAGTACTTC.

V gene TRBV5-4 combines with J gene TRBJ2-1; D gene unclear. CDR1 is SGHNT and CDR2 is YYREEE in the germline V gene (reference sequence). CDR3 length: 16 residues. V lost 4 bases to trimming and J lost 5 bases, with 19 bases between them. The CDR3 spells CASSPRASASDNEQFF. CDR3 nucleotide sequence: TGTGCCAGCAGCCCCCGAGCTAGTGCCTCTGACAATGAGCAGTTCTTC. The full variable domain, with the rest looked up from reference TRBV5-4 and TRBJ2-1, is ETGVTQSPTHLIKTRGQQVTLRCSSQSGHNTVSWYQQALGQGPQFIFQYYREEENGRGNFPPRFSGLQFPNYSSELNVNALELDDSALYLCASSPRASASDNEQFFGPGTRLTVL.

V and J are TRBV7-9 and TRBJ2-5, with 8 bases lining up with TRBD2. The length of the CDR3 is 15 residues. V lost 4 bases to trimming and J lost 2 bases; unmatched junction nucleotides: 6. The germline V gene has CDR1 SEHNR and CDR2 FQNEAQ (reference sequence). In nucleotides, the CDR3 is TGTGCCAGCAGCTCCCTGCGGGGGGTACAAGAGACCCAGTACTTC. It specifies CASSSLRGVQETQYF.

The chain carries TRBV5-1 and TRBJ1-1, with 9 bases aligning to TRBD1. This CDR3 comprises 16 residues. Looked up from germline, CDR1 is SGHRS and CDR2 is YFSETQ. V was clipped by 3 bases and J by 5 bases; unmatched bases: 11. The CDR3 DNA follows: TGCGCCAGCAGCTCCTTACAGGGGGCCGGGGGGACTGAAGCTTTCTTT. Residues: CASSSLQGAGGTEAFF.